This T cell receptor (beta chain) was sequenced for a study of blood T cell repertoires in COVID-19. Study-wide background: PBMCs, B-cell-depleted T cells, or T cells were the source of the cDNA or gDNA that made up the material.

Concerning this clone: One end of the junction varies from germline; a read error may be responsible.

CDR1 and CDR2 from the germline V gene are MNHNY and SVGAGI (reference sequence). The CDR3 runs to 16 residues. Under the authors' procedure: The assay estimated nucleated cells by amplifying reference gene primers. TCRdb keeps only in-frame clones here, not all; method: immunoSEQ multiplex PCR. That table is the source of V, J and clone size, and D and trimming were worked out from the DNA. The repertoire holds under 300,000 clones, 86% seen once, with under 15% in the top ten. The chain couples TRBV6-6 to TRBJ2-6; D might be TRBD2 (7 bases). Sequencing input: peripheral blood. The receptor's source is a woman between 70 and 85 years old with COVID-19, enrolled during active disease. CDR3 nucleotides: TGTGCCGGCAGCGGCGGGGGCGCATCTGGGGCCAACGTCCTGACTTTC. As protein: CAGSGGGASGANVLTF.